Sequencing of this T cell receptor (beta chain) was carried out in a study of shared clonotypes between healthy human individuals. Study as a whole: Per donor, CD8 memory used one plate, CD8 naive used two, CD4 memory used three and CD4 naive used three.

As processed by the authors: Without quality scores, immunoSEQ junctional reads could not be filtered like full-length reads. Assay used: immunoSEQ multiplex PCR; TCRdb lists only in-frame clones, some missing. That table furnishes V, J and clone size, whereas the DNA furnished D and trimming. The data contain millions of clones, around nine tenths of them singletons. The donors, healthy adults who were HIV-negative, had experienced no recent acute infections or vaccinations. The specimen was naive CD4+ T cells sorted from blood. Described subset: CD45RA+ positively selected. The clonotype originates from a man aged 18 to 35 in good health.

The CDR3 is CATSRGWGGSPLHF. The CDR3, as DNA: TGTGCCACCAGCAGAGGATGGGGGGGTTCACCCCTCCACTTT. The gene calls are TRBV15 and TRBJ1-6, with a weak D call TRBD1 (5 bases). In germline, CDR1 is LNHNV, CDR2 YYDKDF (reference sequence). Trimming left V 1 base short and J 9 bases short, with 10 bases between. CDR3 length: 14 amino acids.